The present T cell receptor (beta chain) was sequenced within a study of regulatory T cells in long-lasting Graves disease. Time point meaning: newly diagnosed GD, antithyroid drugs for less than 3 months. Construction of the TCR library relied on RNA isolated from PBMCs. In its sample, this clonotype was seen many times. Library construction for TCR beta used iRepertoire HTBI primers and Arm-PCR of CDR3 regions. TCRdb itself ran the multiplex PCR reads through MiXCR, one entry per CDR3 protein. The table has about 620,000 distinct CDR3 sequences, less than 20% seen once. Trimming cost V 0 bases and J 5 bases, with 10 bases left between them. The CDR3 extends over 14 amino acids. CDR1 is SEHNR and CDR2 is FQNEAQ in the germline V gene (reference sequence). These records were also assigned to another study, of T cells in Graves' hyperthyroidism and ophthalmopathy.

This clonotype originated in a woman in her thirties with Graves disease. The chain is built from TRBV7-9 and TRBJ1-1; no firm D call. The specimen comprised peripheral blood mononuclear cells (PBMCs), sampled at new diagnosis, from a patient treated with antithyroid drugs. The CDR3 spells CASSLATGKTEAFF. The CDR3, as DNA: TGTGCCAGCAGCTTAGCGACCGGGAAGACTGAAGCTTTCTTT.